This TCR beta chain was sequenced during a study of blood T cell repertoires in COVID-19. Study overall: Samples came from the United States, Italy and Spain, spanning acute and convalescent COVID-19.

Clones were read by immunoSEQ multiplex PCR, and TCRdb kept only the in-frame ones, dropping some. The sample yields a few hundred thousand clones, roughly 86% seen once. V lost 6 bases and J lost 0; bases outside the gene matches: 9. CDR3 length equals 15 residues. CDR1 DFQATT and CDR2 SNEGSKA come from the germline V gene (reference sequence). The chain combines TRBV20-1 with TRBJ2-7; the match to TRBD2 covers 9 bases. The TCR sequence derives from a woman younger than 45 who had been exposed to COVID-19. Sequencing was carried out using PBMCs or T cells enriched from blood (not recorded which). CDR3 DNA: TGCAGTGCCAGTAGGCCTAGCGGGGCCTCCTACGAGCAGTACTTC. Amino acid sequence: CSASRPSGASYEQYF.